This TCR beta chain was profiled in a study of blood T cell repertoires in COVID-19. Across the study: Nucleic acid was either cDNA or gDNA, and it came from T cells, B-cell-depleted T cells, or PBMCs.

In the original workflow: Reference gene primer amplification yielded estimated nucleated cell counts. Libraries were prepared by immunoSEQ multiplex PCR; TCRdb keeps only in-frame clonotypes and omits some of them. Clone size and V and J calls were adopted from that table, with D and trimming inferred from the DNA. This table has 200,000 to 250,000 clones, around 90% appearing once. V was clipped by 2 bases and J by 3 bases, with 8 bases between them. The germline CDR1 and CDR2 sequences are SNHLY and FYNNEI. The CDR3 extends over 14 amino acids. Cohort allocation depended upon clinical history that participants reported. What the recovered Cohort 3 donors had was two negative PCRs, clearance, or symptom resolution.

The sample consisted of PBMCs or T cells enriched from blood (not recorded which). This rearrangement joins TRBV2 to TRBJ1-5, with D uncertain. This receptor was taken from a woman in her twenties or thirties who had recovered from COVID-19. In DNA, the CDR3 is TGTGCCAGCAGTGAACGGAGTTTCAATCAGCCCCAGCATTTT. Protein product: CASSERSFNQPQHF.